These 14 T cell receptor beta chains came from one sample sequenced in a study of blood T cell repertoires in COVID-19. The assay was immunoSEQ multiplex PCR, and TCRdb's table has in-frame clones only and misses some. The data contain approximately 300,000 clones, roughly 86% of them seen just once; the ten biggest clones take up approximately 2.4%. The sample taken for sequencing was PBMCs or T cells enriched from blood (not recorded which). These receptors were obtained from a woman younger than 35 who had recovered from COVID-19.

This chain uses TRBV30 with TRBJ1-1; TRBD1 matches at 8 bases. J gave up 2 bases and V 5 bases, and 4 bases lay outside the gene matches. The CDR3 totals 13 residues. From germline, CDR1 is GTSNPN and CDR2 SVGIG (reference sequence). CDR3: CAWDRGRNTEAFF. CDR3 DNA sequence: TGTGCCTGGGACAGGGGAAGAAACACTGAAGCTTTCTTT.

This clone has a handful of counts. The CDR3 sequence: CASRPWTGGSEKLFF. The DNA of the CDR3 is TGTGCCAGCAGGCCCTGGACAGGGGGAAGTGAAAAACTGTTTTTT. V is TRBV25-1 and J is TRBJ1-4; 10 bases agree with TRBD1. This CDR3 spans 15 amino acids. The V gene end was trimmed by 6 bases and the J gene end by 7 bases; junction bases not matched to a gene: 8. Germline CDR1 and CDR2: MGHDK and SYGVNS.

This sequence joins TRBV28 and TRBJ1-4; D is undetermined. CDR1 and CDR2 (germline): MDHEN, SYDVKM. The CDR3 runs 14 residues. V gave up 7 bases and J gave up 6 bases, with 15 bases separating them. This CDR3 is CASTLDLRDEKLFF. In nucleotides, the CDR3 is TGTGCCAGCACCTTAGATCTGAGGGATGAAAAACTGTTTTTT.

The chain uses TRBV28 and TRBJ2-2; a possible D gene is TRBD1 (5 bases). This CDR3 spans 14 amino acids. Germline assignment: CDR1 MDHEN and CDR2 SYDVKM. Trimming removed 11 bases at V and 4 bases at J, with 17 bases between. The CDR3 DNA follows: TGTGCCGCCGACAGAGCTCAAAGCACCGGGGAGCTGTTTTTT. Protein: CAADRAQSTGELFF.

V is TRBV19 and J is TRBJ2-7; TRBD2 matches at 11 bases. The CDR3 length is 16 residues. Germline lookup yields CDR1 LNHDA and CDR2 SQIVND (reference sequence). V lost 2 bases, J lost 2 bases, and 5 bases stayed unmatched. The CDR3 DNA reads TGTGCCAGTAGTATAACCCCTAGCGGGAGGACCTACGAGCAGTACTTC. This translates into CASSITPSGRTYEQYF.

This rearrangement joins TRBV19 to TRBJ1-6; D is unresolved. The germline V and J ends were trimmed by 1 base and 10 bases, with 14 bases remaining between them. The CDR3 extends over 15 amino acids. Germline loops: CDR1 LNHDA, CDR2 SQIVND (reference sequence). The CDR3 region has the DNA TGTGCCAGTAGTATAGTTAAGGCGGGTGACTCACCCCTCCACTTT. Translated, it gives CASSIVKAGDSPLHF.

V is TRBV2 and J is TRBJ1-4, with D tentatively TRBD1 (6 bases). This CDR3 comprises 15 residues. Germline V gene lookup returns CDR1 SNHLY and CDR2 FYNNEI. Trimming removed 5 bases at V and 1 base at J, with 11 bases between. The DNA for the CDR3 is TGTGCCAGCAGTCAGGACAGTGTAACTAATGAAAAACTGTTTTTT. Translated, it gives CASSQDSVTNEKLFF.

The CDR3 DNA is TGCGCCAGCAGCCAGGAAGCTTTGACAGGGTGGAATACGCAGTATTTT. As protein: CASSQEALTGWNTQYF. This rearrangement joins TRBV4-1 to TRBJ2-3; 7 positions agree with TRBD1. The V and J ends lost 3 bases and 7 bases, in that order; junction bases with no gene match: 13. In germline, CDR1 is MGHRA, CDR2 YSYEKL. This CDR3 contains 16 residues.

V and J are TRBV10-3 and TRBJ1-1; no definite D call. Between the trimmed V and J ends, which lost 2 bases and 8 bases, there was a span of 6 bases. The CDR3 loop spans 11 amino acids. Germline V gene lookup returns CDR1 ENHRY and CDR2 SYGVKD. In DNA, the CDR3 is TGTGCCATCAGTGAGAGCAGGGAAGCTTTCTTT. Amino acid sequence: CAISESREAFF.

There are a few counts of this clone. This rearrangement joins TRBV30 to TRBJ1-6, with 7 nucleotides matching TRBD1. The CDR3 covers 16 residues. Germline trimming cut 3 bases from V and 10 bases from J; bases unmatched to any gene: 15. CDR1 and CDR2 from the germline V gene are GTSNPN and SVGIG (reference sequence). The chain's CDR3 is CAWRGTVGIESSPLHF. The CDR3, as DNA: TGTGCCTGGAGGGGGACAGTGGGAATAGAGTCCTCACCCCTCCACTTT.

As for this clone: This CDR3 is also generated by other DNA sequences in the sample. The genes are TRBV11-3 and TRBJ2-3, with 8 bases that match TRBD1. J lost 3 bases, V lost 5 bases, and 4 bases had no gene match. From germline, CDR1 is SGHNT and CDR2 YENEEA. The CDR3 is 14 amino acids. The CDR3 loop reads CASSPGQATDTQYF. The CDR3 region has the DNA TGTGCCAGCAGCCCGGGACAGGCGACAGATACGCAGTATTTT.

The chain recombines TRBV2 with TRBJ1-6, with 9 bases matching TRBD1. CDR1 is SNHLY, CDR2 FYNNEI, per germline. The CDR3 length is 18 residues. Unmatched junction bases numbered 19, after V lost 7 bases and J lost 9 bases. CDR3 region: CASIWSASGTGTRSPLHF. CDR3 coding DNA: TGTGCCAGCATTTGGTCCGCGTCCGGGACAGGGACCCGTTCACCCCTCCACTTT.

The V and J genes are TRBV6-5 and TRBJ1-1; TRBD1 agrees at 7 bases. V trimming: 7 bases; J trimming: 0 bases; junction bases outside the gene matches: 5. The CDR3 is 14 amino acids. Germline V lookup: CDR1 MNHEY, CDR2 SVGAGI. The CDR3 bases are TGTGCCAGCAAAAGGGACAGTCTGAACACTGAAGCTTTCTTT. Protein: CASKRDSLNTEAFF.

The chain carries TRBV27 and TRBJ1-2, with 7 nucleotides matching TRBD1. V shed 2 bases and J 8 bases; nucleotides not matched to a gene: 5. The CDR3 loop spans 13 amino acids. Germline V gene lookup returns CDR1 MNHEY and CDR2 SMNVEV (reference sequence). This CDR3 reads CASSLKGAGGYTF. DNA for the CDR3: TGTGCCAGCAGTTTAAAGGGGGCCGGGGGCTACACCTTC.